The subject of this entry is one TCR beta chain. Its antigen is not known. Per germline, CDR1 SGHAT and CDR2 FQNNGV. The CDR3 runs to 15 residues. The V end was cut by 5 bases, the J end by 6 bases, with 20 bases between. Clones were read by immunoSEQ multiplex PCR, and TCRdb kept only the in-frame ones, dropping some. The data hold 450,000 to 650,000 clones, with around 81% observed a single time. The entry originates in a study of shared clonotypes between healthy human individuals. Study results and limitations: The authors sampled blood alone, and tissue repertoires likely differ. Clonotype sharing levels among donors were expected to vary with sequencing depth.

This rearrangement joins TRBV11-2 to TRBJ2-7; D may be TRBD2 (6 bases). The source material was PBMCs. This TCR derives from a woman in her thirties or forties in good health. Some clones in this sample may be carry-over from other donors' samples. The CDR3: CASSPAGLAITEQYF. The DNA for the CDR3 is TGTGCCAGCAGCCCAGCTGGGCTAGCGATAACCGAGCAGTACTTC. Combining the CDR3 with reference TRBV11-2 and TRBJ2-7 gives the whole variable domain EAGVAQSPRYKIIEKRQSVAFWCNPISGHATLYWYQQILGQGPKLLIQFQNNGVVDDSQLPKDRFSAERLKGVDSTLKIQPAKLEDSAVYLCASSPAGLAITEQYFGPGTRLTVT.